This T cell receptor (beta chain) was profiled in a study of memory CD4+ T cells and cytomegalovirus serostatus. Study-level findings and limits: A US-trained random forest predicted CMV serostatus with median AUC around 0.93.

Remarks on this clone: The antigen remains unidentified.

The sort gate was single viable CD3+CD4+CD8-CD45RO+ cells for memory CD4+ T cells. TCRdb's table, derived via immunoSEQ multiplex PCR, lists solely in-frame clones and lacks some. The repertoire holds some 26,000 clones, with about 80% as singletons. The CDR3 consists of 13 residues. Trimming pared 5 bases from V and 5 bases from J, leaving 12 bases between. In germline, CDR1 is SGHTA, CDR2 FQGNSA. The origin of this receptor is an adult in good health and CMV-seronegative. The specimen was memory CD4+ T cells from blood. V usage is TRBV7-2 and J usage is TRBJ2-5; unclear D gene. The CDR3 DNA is TGTGCCAGCAGCGTGTTGGCGACGGAGACCCAGTACTTC. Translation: CASSVLATETQYF. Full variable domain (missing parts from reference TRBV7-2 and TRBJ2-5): GAGVSQSPSNKVTEKGKDVELRCDPISGHTALYWYRQSLGQGLEFLIYFQGNSAPDKSGLPSDRFSAERTGGSVSTLTIQRTQQEDSAVYLCASSVLATETQYFGPGTRLLVL.